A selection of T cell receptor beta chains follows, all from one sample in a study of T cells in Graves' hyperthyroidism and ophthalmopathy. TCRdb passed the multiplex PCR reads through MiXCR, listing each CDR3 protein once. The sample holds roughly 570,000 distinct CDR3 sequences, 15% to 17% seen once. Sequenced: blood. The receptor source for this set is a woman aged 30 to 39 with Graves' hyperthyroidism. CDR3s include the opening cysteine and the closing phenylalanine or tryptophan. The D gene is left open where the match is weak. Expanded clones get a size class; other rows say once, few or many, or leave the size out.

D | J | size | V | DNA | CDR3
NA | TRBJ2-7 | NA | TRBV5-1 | TGCGCCAGCAGCTTACTACTCAACTCCTACGAGCAGTACTTC | CASSLLLNSYEQYF
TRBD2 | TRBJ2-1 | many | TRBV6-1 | TGTGCCAGCGGCCCCGCTAGCGGGAGGAATGAGCAGTTCTTC | CASGPASGRNEQFF
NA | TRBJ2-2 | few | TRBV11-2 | TGTGCCAGCAGCTTAGTTGGCCATCCGAACACCGGGGAGCTGTTTTTT | CASSLVGHPNTGELFF
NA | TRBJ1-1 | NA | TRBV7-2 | TGTGCCAGCGGCTTAGAAATGGTGTCCACTGAAGCTTTCTTT | CASGLEMVSTEAFF
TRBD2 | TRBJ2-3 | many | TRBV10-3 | TGTGCCATCAGTGAACCGAATGGACTAGCGGGAATGAGTACAGATACGCAGTATTTT | CAISEPNGLAGMSTDTQYF
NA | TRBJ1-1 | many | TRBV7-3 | TGTGCCAGCAGGAAGACGGGGGGGAACACTGAAGCTTTCTTT | CASRKTGGNTEAFF
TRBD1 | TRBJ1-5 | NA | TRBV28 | TGTGCCAGCAGTGCCTCCGGGACAGGAAATCAGCCCCAGCATTTT | CASSASGTGNQPQHF
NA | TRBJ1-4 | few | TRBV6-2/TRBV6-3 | TGTGCCAGCAGCGGGACACCCGGGGAAAAACTGTTTTTT | CASSGTPGEKLFF
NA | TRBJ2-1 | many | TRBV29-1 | TGCAGCGTTGATTGGGCGGGTCCGCCTGGGAATGAGCAGTTCTTC | CSVDWAGPPGNEQFF
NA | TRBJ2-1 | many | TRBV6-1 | TGTGCCAGCGGCCGGCACAATGAGCAGTTCTTC | CASGRHNEQFF
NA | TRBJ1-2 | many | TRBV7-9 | TGTGCCAGCAGCCCATCAGGGGAAGTCGTTGGCTACACCTTC | CASSPSGEVVGYTF
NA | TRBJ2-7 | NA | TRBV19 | TGTGCCAGTAGTATAGCCCCCGGGACGGAGCCCTACGAGCAGTACTTC | CASSIAPGTEPYEQYF
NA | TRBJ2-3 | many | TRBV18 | TGTGCCAGCTCACCGACAAAACTAGCACTCACAGATACGCAGTATTTT | CASSPTKLALTDTQYF
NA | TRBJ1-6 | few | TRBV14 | TGTGCCAGCAGCCGGACGGAGTATAATTCACCCCTCCACTTT | CASSRTEYNSPLHF
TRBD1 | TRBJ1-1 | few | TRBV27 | TGTGCCAGCAGTGCCCACGGGACAGGGCTTGGCGCTGAAGCTTTCTTT | CASSAHGTGLGAEAFF
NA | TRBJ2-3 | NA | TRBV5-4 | TGTGCCAGCAGTACAGGGTTATGGCAGTATTTT | CASSTGLWQYF
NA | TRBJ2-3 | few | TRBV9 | TGTGCCAGCAGCGTAGCAGGGGTTCCGGCAGATACGCAGTATTTT | CASSVAGVPADTQYF
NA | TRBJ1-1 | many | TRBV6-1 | TGTGCACTTGGGCTGGGATTGAACACTGAAGCTTTCTTT | CALGLGLNTEAFF
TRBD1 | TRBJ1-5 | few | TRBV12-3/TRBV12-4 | TGTGCCAGCAGTTTAGGGGGACAGGGATTTCAGCCCCAGCATTTT | CASSLGGQGFQPQHF
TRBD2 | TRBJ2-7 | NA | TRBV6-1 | TGTGCCAGCAGCCTAACCCGGGCTAGCGGGAGCTGCGAGCAGTACTTC | CASSLTRASGSCEQYF
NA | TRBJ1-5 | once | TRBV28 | TGTGCCAGCAAAACCGGGACCCATCAGCCCCAGCATTTT | CASKTGTHQPQHF
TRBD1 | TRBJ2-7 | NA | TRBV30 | TGTGCCTGGATGAGGCGGGACAGGTTATCCTACGAGCAGTACTTC | CAWMRRDRLSYEQYF
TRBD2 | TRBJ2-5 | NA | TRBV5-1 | TGCGCCAGCAGCTTTTCACTGAGACTAGCGGGACAAGAGACCCAGTACTTC | CASSFSLRLAGQETQYF
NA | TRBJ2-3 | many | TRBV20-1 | TGCAGTGCTACGGACAGTATCTCGATCACAGATACGCAGTATTTT | CSATDSISITDTQYF
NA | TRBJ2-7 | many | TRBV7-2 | TGTGCCAGCAGCCGAAGCTCGGGCTTCTACGAGCAGTACTTC | CASSRSSGFYEQYF
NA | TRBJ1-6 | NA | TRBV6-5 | TGTGCCAGCAGTTACTCGGGGGGAGATGGTTTAGGTTCACCCCTCCACTTT | CASSYSGGDGLGSPLHF
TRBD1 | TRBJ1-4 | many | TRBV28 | TGTGCCAGCAGTTTCTCGATTGGGACAGGGGAAGGGGAAAAACTGTTTTTT | CASSFSIGTGEGEKLFF
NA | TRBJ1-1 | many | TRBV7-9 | TGTGCCAGCAGCTTATCGGGGCTCATGAACACTGAAGCTTTCTTT | CASSLSGLMNTEAFF
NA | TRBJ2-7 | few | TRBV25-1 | TGTGCCAGCAGTGACAGGACCTTGTCCTACGAGCAGTACTTC | CASSDRTLSYEQYF
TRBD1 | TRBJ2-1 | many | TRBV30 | TGTGCCTGGAGCAGGGACAGGGAGAGCGATGAGCAGTTCTTC | CAWSRDRESDEQFF
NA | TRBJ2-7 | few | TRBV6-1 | TGTGCCAGCAGTTTTGAAGGTTTCCACGAGCAGTACTTC | CASSFEGFHEQYF
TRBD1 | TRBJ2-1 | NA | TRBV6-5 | TGTGCCAGCAGTTACTCGAAGCCCGGGACAGGGGCCATCTACAATGAGCAGTTCTTC | CASSYSKPGTGAIYNEQFF
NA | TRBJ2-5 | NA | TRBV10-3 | TGTGCCATCAGTGATGCGGTCGCGGTCGAGACCCAGTACTTC | CAISDAVAVETQYF
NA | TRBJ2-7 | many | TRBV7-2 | TGTGCCAGCAGCTTAGATGGCTACCCTATCGGCGAGCAGTACTTC | CASSLDGYPIGEQYF
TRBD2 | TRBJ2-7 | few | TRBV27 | TGTGCCAGCAGGGCGACTAGCGGGGCCTCCGACGAGCAGTACTTC | CASRATSGASDEQYF
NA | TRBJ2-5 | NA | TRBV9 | TGTGCCAGCAGCGTAGGGGTGCAGCAAGAGACCCAGTACTTC | CASSVGVQQETQYF
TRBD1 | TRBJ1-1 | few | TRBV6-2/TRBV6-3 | TGTGCCAGCAGTTACTTACAGGGGGGATGGAACACTGAAGCTTTCTTT | CASSYLQGGWNTEAFF
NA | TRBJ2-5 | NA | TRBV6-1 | TGTGCCAGCAGTGAAGCGCTGGGGGAGAATGGTCCGGAGTACTTC | CASSEALGENGPEYF
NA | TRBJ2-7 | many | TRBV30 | TGTGCCTGGAGTATGGGACGGGACGAGCAGTACTTC | CAWSMGRDEQYF
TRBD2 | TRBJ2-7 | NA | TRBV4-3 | TGCGCCAGCAGCGACCGACTAGCGGGAGCGCGGGAGCAGTACTTC | CASSDRLAGAREQYF
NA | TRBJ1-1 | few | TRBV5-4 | TGTGCCAGCAGCTTGGAAGACTGGGACACTGAAGCTTTCTTT | CASSLEDWDTEAFF
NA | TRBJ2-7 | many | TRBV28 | TGTGCCAGCAGGTCAGGGCTGTACGAGCAGTACTTC | CASRSGLYEQYF
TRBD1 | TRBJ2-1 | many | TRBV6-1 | TGTGCCAGCAGTGAAGTTGGGACAGGTCCCTACAATGAGCAGTTCTTC | CASSEVGTGPYNEQFF
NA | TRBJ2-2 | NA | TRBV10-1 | TGCGCCAGCGAGGGCGCGAACACCGGGGAGCTGCTTTTT | CASEGANTGELLF
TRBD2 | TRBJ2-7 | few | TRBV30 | TGTGCCTGGAGCCCGGGACTAGCGGGAGGGCCGGGTTACGAGCAGTACTTC | CAWSPGLAGGPGYEQYF
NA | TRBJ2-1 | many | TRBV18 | TGTGCCAGCTCACCCCCCGTGGCCCAGCACAATGAGCAGTTCTTC | CASSPPVAQHNEQFF
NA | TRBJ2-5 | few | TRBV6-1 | TGTGCCAGCAGTCTCGGGGCGCTTGCTCAAGAGACCCAGTACTTC | CASSLGALAQETQYF
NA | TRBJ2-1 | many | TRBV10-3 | TGTGCCATCAGCGGACAGCCACTCGACAATGAGCAGTTCTTC | CAISGQPLDNEQFF
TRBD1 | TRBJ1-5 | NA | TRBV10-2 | TGCGCCAGCAGGTTAGATCGGACAGGGGTGCAGCCCCAGCATTTT | CASRLDRTGVQPQHF
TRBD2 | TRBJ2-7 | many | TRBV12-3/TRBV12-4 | TGTGCCAGCAGTCCTAGCGGGAGGCCCTACGAGCAGTACTTC | CASSPSGRPYEQYF
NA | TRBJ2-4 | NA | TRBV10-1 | TGCGCCTCCGATGGACAGACCAATTCCAAAAACATTCAGTACTTC | CASDGQTNSKNIQYF
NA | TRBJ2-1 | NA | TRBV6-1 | TGTGCCAGCAGAGACAGGAAGAGCTCCTACAATGAGCAGTTCTTC | CASRDRKSSYNEQFF
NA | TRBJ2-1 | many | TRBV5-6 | TGTGCCAGCAGCCCTAGCCCGGTTAATGAGCAGTTCTTC | CASSPSPVNEQFF
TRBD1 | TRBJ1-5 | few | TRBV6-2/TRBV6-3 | TGTGCCAGCAGTTACTTGCCGGGACAGGGGTTTTCGGGCAATCAGCCCCAGCATTTT | CASSYLPGQGFSGNQPQHF
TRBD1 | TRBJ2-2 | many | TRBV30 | TGTGCCTGGAGTGGTGGGACAGGGATATTTCCCGGGGAGCTGTTTTTT | CAWSGGTGIFPGELFF